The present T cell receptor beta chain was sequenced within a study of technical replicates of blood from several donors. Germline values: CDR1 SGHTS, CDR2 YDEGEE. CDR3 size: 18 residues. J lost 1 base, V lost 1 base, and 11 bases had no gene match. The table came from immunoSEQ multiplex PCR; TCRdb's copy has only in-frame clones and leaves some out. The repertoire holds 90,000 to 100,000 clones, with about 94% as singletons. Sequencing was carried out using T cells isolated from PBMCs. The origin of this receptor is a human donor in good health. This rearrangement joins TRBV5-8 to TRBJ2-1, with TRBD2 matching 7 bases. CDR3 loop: CASSLRLAEGFSYNEQFF. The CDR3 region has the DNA TGTGCCAGCAGCTTGAGACTAGCAGAGGGATTTTCCTACAATGAGCAGTTCTTC.